The 24 T cell receptor beta chains presented below share a single source sample, sequenced in a study of T cell responses to AZD1222 COVID-19 vaccine. Repertoires were generated with immunoSEQ multiplex PCR, while TCRdb's copy carries only in-frame clones and drops some. The sample yields around 120,000 clones, roughly 92% seen once. The specimen comprised peripheral blood, sampled 28 days after the second AZD1222 dose. All receptors derive from an adult who received the AZD1222 COVID-19 vaccine.

In its sample, this clone was seen once. The chain carries TRBV2 and TRBJ1-3; 7 nucleotides line up with TRBD1. Trimming removed 4 bases from V and 8 bases from J; junction bases left unmatched: 8. The germline gives CDR1 SNHLY, CDR2 FYNNEI. The CDR3 length is 14 residues. The CDR3 is CASSVSGGADTIYF. CDR3 sequence (DNA): TGTGCCAGCAGTGTTTCAGGGGGTGCCGACACCATATATTTT.

The V and J genes are TRBV6-5 and TRBJ1-6; TRBD1 matches 8 bases. V dropped 7 bases and J dropped 10; count of bases not matched to a gene: 6. This CDR3 comprises 13 residues. The germline V gene has CDR1 MNHEY and CDR2 SVGAGI. The CDR3 sequence: CASTRGRQSPLHF. CDR3 nucleotides: TGTGCCAGCACCAGGGGGCGGCAGTCACCCCTCCACTTT.

The V call is TRBV5-4, the J call TRBJ2-2; D might be TRBD2 (6 bases). Germline loops: CDR1 SGHNT, CDR2 YYREEE (reference sequence). V was cut by 4 bases and J by 1 base, with 14 bases left in between. The CDR3 spans 16 residues. CDR3 DNA sequence: TGTGCCAGCAGCAGGAGGGTGGGGGTGAACACCGGGGAGCTGTTTTTT. Translated, it gives CASSRRVGVNTGELFF.

The chain joins TRBV5-4 to TRBJ1-2, with TRBD1 matching 7 bases. V lost 0 bases to trimming and J lost 0 bases; unmatched junction nucleotides: 2. CDR1 is SGHNT, CDR2 YYREEE, per germline (reference sequence). This CDR3 spans 15 amino acids. The CDR3 bases are TGTGCCAGCAGCTTGGAAGGGGGCACTAACTATGGCTACACCTTC. Protein product: CASSLEGGTNYGYTF.

This clone appeared once. This sequence joins TRBV6-5 and TRBJ1-5; D might be TRBD1 (5 bases). This CDR3 spans 12 amino acids. V lost 2 bases and J lost 9, with 8 bases in between. The germline CDR1 and CDR2 sequences are MNHEY and SVGAGI. The CDR3 coding sequence is TGTGCCAGCAGTTACCCGAGGGGGCCCCAGCATTTT. Encoded protein: CASSYPRGPQHF.

This clone has just a few counts. The gene calls are TRBV20-1 and TRBJ1-1; no firm D call. Germline lookup yields CDR1 DFQATT and CDR2 SNEGSKA (reference sequence). Trimming removed 5 bases from V and 5 bases from J, with 9 bases in between. The CDR3 is 11 amino acids. The CDR3 spells CSAEYQTEAFF. The CDR3 coding sequence is TGCAGTGCTGAGTACCAGACTGAAGCTTTCTTT.

The CDR3 loop reads CSVEYYMNTEAFF. In nucleotides, the CDR3 is TGCAGCGTTGAATACTATATGAACACTGAAGCTTTCTTT. The chain recombines TRBV29-1 with TRBJ1-1; no clear D gene. V was clipped by 2 bases and J by 0 bases, with 7 bases between them. This CDR3 contains 13 residues. Germline CDR1 reads SQVTM; CDR2 reads ANQGSEA.

This chain joins TRBV4-2 and TRBJ1-5, with TRBD1 matching over 12 bases. The CDR3 runs 18 residues. V lost 1 base to trimming and J lost 4 bases; unmatched junction nucleotides: 8. Germline V gene lookup returns CDR1 LGHNA and CDR2 YNFKEQ. The CDR3 nucleotides read TGTGCCAGCAGCCAAGTACTTCCGGGACAGGGGGCAAATCAGCCCCAGCATTTT. Protein: CASSQVLPGQGANQPQHF.

V is TRBV2 and J is TRBJ1-5, with no clear D. The CDR3 length is 15 residues. V gave up 2 bases and J gave up 0 bases, with 8 bases separating them. CDR1 SNHLY and CDR2 FYNNEI come from the germline V gene. For the CDR3, the DNA is TGTGCCAGCAGTGAAACGGCGATTAGCAATCAGCCCCAGCATTTT. Its translation is CASSETAISNQPQHF.

The V call is TRBV29-1, the J call TRBJ1-5; 9 bases match TRBD1. V was clipped by 6 bases and J by 2 bases; unmatched bases: 2. Germline V gene data show CDR1 as SQVTM and CDR2 as ANQGSEA. The CDR3 consists of 13 residues. The CDR3 sequence is CSVQGAGNQPQHF. CDR3 DNA: TGCAGCGTACAGGGGGCTGGCAATCAGCCCCAGCATTTT.

V and J are TRBV9 and TRBJ1-3, with unresolved D. The CDR3 extends over 12 amino acids. V lost 4 bases and J 3 bases, leaving 5 bases between the germline ends. The germline V gene has CDR1 SGDLS and CDR2 YYNGEE. CDR3 sequence (DNA): TGTGCCAGCAGCCCCGGTGGAAACACCATATATTTT. Translated, it gives CASSPGGNTIYF.

The chain recombines TRBV27 with TRBJ2-2; TRBD1 agrees at 9 bases. This CDR3 spans 14 amino acids. V was pared by 6 bases and J by 5 bases, with 4 bases of the junction left unmatched. Germline V gene sequence: CDR1 MNHEY, CDR2 SMNVEV (reference sequence). The CDR3 DNA reads as TGTGCCAGCAGCCGACAGGGGGATACCGGGGAGCTGTTTTTT. Its translation is CASSRQGDTGELFF.

This chain links TRBV7-3 with TRBJ1-1; D remains ambiguous. Germline CDR1 and CDR2: SGHTA and FQGTGA. CDR3 length: 14 residues. The V end was cut by 1 base, the J end by 4 bases, with 10 bases between. CDR3 sequence: CASSLRGSRTEAFF. The CDR3 DNA sequence: TGTGCCAGCAGCTTAAGGGGTAGTCGCACTGAAGCTTTCTTT.

V is TRBV9 and J is TRBJ2-3; 7 bases align to TRBD1. Germline values: CDR1 SGDLS, CDR2 YYNGEE. CDR3 length equals 15 residues. V trimming: 0 bases; J trimming: 0 bases; junction bases outside the gene matches: 1. As DNA, the CDR3 is TGTGCCAGCAGCGTAGAGGACAGGAGCACAGATACGCAGTATTTT. Protein: CASSVEDRSTDTQYF.

CDR3 sequence (DNA): TGTGCCAGCAGCATACAGGGAGGAACCACTGAAGCTTTCTTT. It specifies CASSIQGGTTEAFF. The chain links TRBV7-2 to TRBJ1-1, with D perhaps matching TRBD1 (6 bases). The V and J ends lost 5 bases and 4 bases respectively, with 14 bases between them. CDR1 is SGHTA and CDR2 is FQGNSA in the germline V gene. This CDR3 has 14 amino acids.

The CDR3 loop reads CASSYSEDRGNTIYF. The DNA for the CDR3 is TGTGCCAGCAGTTACTCTGAAGACAGAGGAAACACCATATATTTT. The J gene is TRBJ1-3, the V gene TRBV6-6; possible D gene TRBD1, 5 bases. There are 15 residues in the CDR3. CDR1 and CDR2 from the germline V gene are MNHNY and SVGAGI (reference sequence). Trimming took 0 bases from V and 4 from J, leaving 10 bases between them.

The CDR3 protein is CASSILQGVGYTF. The CDR3 region has the DNA TGTGCCAGTAGTATCCTTCAGGGGGTCGGCTACACCTTC. The V and J genes are TRBV19 and TRBJ1-2; 7 nucleotides align to TRBD1. The CDR3 length is 13 residues. Germline CDR1 LNHDA, CDR2 SQIVND (reference sequence). Trimming took 3 bases from V and 8 from J; bases not matched to a gene: 6.

V and J are TRBV7-2 and TRBJ2-3, with D possibly being TRBD2 (6 bases). Germline V CDR1 and CDR2: SGHTA, FQGNSA. CDR3 length: 19 residues. Trimming removed 1 base at V and 9 bases at J, with 29 bases between. CDR3 in DNA: TGTGCCAGCAGCTTAGAGGACGGGGCGTCCGCCGGTTGGGGGAGGACGCAGTATTTT. Its protein product is CASSLEDGASAGWGRTQYF.

The genes are TRBV19 and TRBJ2-3, with 7 bases aligning to TRBD2. Germline V gene lookup returns CDR1 LNHDA and CDR2 SQIVND (reference sequence). Trimming took 6 bases from V and 2 from J; bases not matched to a gene: 5. This CDR3 region has 14 residues. CDR3 DNA: TGTGCCAGTAGGCCTAGCGGAATCACAGATACGCAGTATTTT. It yields the protein CASRPSGITDTQYF.

The V call is TRBV11-2, the J call TRBJ1-6, with unresolved D. The CDR3 is 14 amino acids. The V and J ends lost 5 bases and 10 bases respectively, with 15 bases between them. Germline loops: CDR1 SGHAT, CDR2 FQNNGV. The CDR3 here is CASSPVGVGSPLHF. As DNA, the CDR3 is TGTGCCAGCAGCCCAGTCGGGGTGGGCTCACCCCTCCACTTT.

The rearrangement links TRBV21-1 to TRBJ2-4; the table's D call TRBD2 went unverified against the DNA. TRBV21-1 is a known pseudogene. The CDR3 covers 19 residues. CDR3 region: CASSVSSGGVALAKNIQYF. In DNA, the CDR3 is TGTGCCAGCAGCGTGTCTAGCGGGGGGGTCGCACTAGCCAAAAACATTCAGTACTTC.

V gene TRBV5-1 combines with J gene TRBJ1-1; TRBD1 matches at 9 bases. This CDR3 has 14 amino acids. CDR1 is SGHRS and CDR2 is YFSETQ in the germline V gene. The V and J ends lost 4 bases and 4 bases, in that order; junction bases with no gene match: 5. CDR3 coding DNA: TGCGCCAGCAGCACCCGACAGGGGGTCACTGAAGCTTTCTTT. Its protein product is CASSTRQGVTEAFF.

The rearrangement links TRBV7-2 to TRBJ2-3, with 7 positions matching TRBD2. The CDR3 spans 13 residues. CDR1 and CDR2 from the germline V gene are SGHTA and FQGNSA. V shed 2 bases, J shed 6 bases, and the junction held 2 bases outside the gene matches. This CDR3 reads CASSLRREDTQYF. In DNA, the CDR3 is TGTGCCAGCAGCTTAAGGCGGGAGGATACGCAGTATTTT.

The chain joins TRBV12-3 or TRBV12-4 to TRBJ2-7; 7 positions match TRBD1. CDR3 length: 13 amino acids. V shed 0 bases, J shed 5 bases, and the junction held 1 base outside the gene matches. This chain's CDR3 is CASSLATGNEQYF. CDR3 DNA: TGTGCCAGCAGTTTAGCGACAGGGAACGAGCAGTACTTC.